The T cell receptor (beta chain) described here comes from a study of cytotoxic CD8 clonotypes in ibrutinib-treated CLL. This clone showed up just once. The antigen is unknown. Data came from immunoSEQ multiplex PCR; TCRdb stores just in-frame clones and leaves some out. This table holds 140,000 to 150,000 clones, around 76% found once. Notes on the study in general: At baseline, clonality was higher than in age-matched healthy donors and correlated with CD8+ counts.

Germline CDR1 reads MDHEN; CDR2 reads SYDVKM. The length of the CDR3 is 12 residues. Trimming removed 1 base at V and 8 bases at J, with 8 bases between. The source of this sequence is a human donor with chronic lymphocytic leukemia. The specimen was PBMCs, collected after 24 months of ibrutinib treatment. The chain uses TRBV28 and TRBJ1-2, with a possible D match to TRBD1 (5 bases). The DNA for the CDR3 is TGTGCCAGCAGTTTATCGGAGGGGGGCTACACCTTC. Translated, it gives CASSLSEGGYTF.